A selection of T cell receptor beta chains follows, all from one sample in a study of T cell changes during pregnancy in multiple sclerosis. Produced via immunoSEQ multiplex PCR; TCRdb's table is partial and in-frame only. The sample has approximately 66,000 clones, roughly 91% seen once. Material: CD8+ T cells from peripheral blood mononuclear cells, obtained before pregnancy. These receptors originate from a female donor with multiple sclerosis, enrolled in a pregnancy study. Both conserved end residues are part of each CDR3. A D gene is named only where the DNA matches it firmly. Not all rows give a size; the values are once, few, many and, for expanded clones, a class.

J: TRBJ1-2
V: TRBV11-2
D: -
size: -
DNA: TGTGCCAGCAGCTTAGATCGGGGCTATGGCTACACCTTC
CDR3: CASSLDRGYGYTF

J: TRBJ1-2
V: TRBV20-1
D: -
size: -
DNA: TGCAGTGCGGCAGGTCTAATGGGCTACACCTTC
CDR3: CSAAGLMGYTF

J: TRBJ1-1
V: TRBV25-1
D: -
size: once
DNA: TGTGCCAGCAGTGAAGGGTTCGGGGGGACTGAAGCTTTCTTT
CDR3: CASSEGFGGTEAFF

J: TRBJ1-4
V: TRBV15
D: TRBD1
size: -
DNA: TGTGCCACCATGGCAGGGGGAAACGAAAAACTGTTTTTT
CDR3: CATMAGGNEKLFF

J: TRBJ1-1
V: TRBV25-1
D: TRBD1
size: -
DNA: TGTGCCAGCAGTGATGGAAACACAGGGGCGGAAGCTTTCTTT
CDR3: CASSDGNTGAEAFF

J: TRBJ2-7
V: TRBV13
D: -
size: once
DNA: TGTGCCAGCAGCGCCCTACACAGTGCGAGCTCCTACGAGCAGTACTTC
CDR3: CASSALHSASSYEQYF

J: TRBJ2-7
V: TRBV13
D: -
size: -
DNA: TGTGCCAGCAGCTCCACCCCCGGGGACGAGCAGTACTTC
CDR3: CASSSTPGDEQYF

J: TRBJ2-5
V: TRBV2
D: -
size: once
DNA: TGTGCCAGCAGTGAAGTGGGTAGCGAGACCCAGTACTTC
CDR3: CASSEVGSETQYF

J: TRBJ2-2
V: TRBV6-6
D: TRBD1
size: -
DNA: TGTGCCAGCATGCAGGGGGTGAACACCGGGGAGCTGTTTTTT
CDR3: CASMQGVNTGELFF

J: TRBJ2-3
V: TRBV7-3
D: -
size: -
DNA: TGTGCCAGCAGCCCGTTCGGGACTAGCACAGATACGCAGTATTTT
CDR3: CASSPFGTSTDTQYF

J: TRBJ1-5
V: TRBV27
D: TRBD1
size: -
DNA: TGTGCCAGCAGTCCATGGACAGGGGCCCAGCCCCAGCATTTT
CDR3: CASSPWTGAQPQHF

J: TRBJ2-5
V: TRBV25-1
D: TRBD1
size: few
DNA: TGTGCCAGCAGTGTCCCAGGGGCAGGGGGAGAGACCCAGTACTTC
CDR3: CASSVPGAGGETQYF

J: TRBJ2-7
V: TRBV11-2
D: TRBD1
size: -
DNA: TGTGCCAGCAGCTTATTCAGGGGGTACGAGCAGTACTTC
CDR3: CASSLFRGYEQYF

J: TRBJ2-4
V: TRBV2
D: -
size: -
DNA: TGTGCCAGCAGTGAAGCGTTCGGGTTAGCCAAAAACATTCAGTACTTC
CDR3: CASSEAFGLAKNIQYF

J: TRBJ1-1
V: TRBV9
D: -
size: once
DNA: TGTGCCAGCAGCGTCACAGGGTCGGATTGGTGGGCTTTCTTT
CDR3: CASSVTGSDWWAFF

J: TRBJ2-3
V: TRBV6-5
D: -
size: -
DNA: TGTGCCAGCAGCCCACGGGGGGCCTGGACAGATACGCAGTATTTT
CDR3: CASSPRGAWTDTQYF

J: TRBJ2-7
V: TRBV2
D: -
size: -
DNA: TGTGCCAGCAGTGAAGACTACACAACGGGGGAGCAGTACTTC
CDR3: CASSEDYTTGEQYF

J: TRBJ2-7
V: TRBV11-2
D: -
size: -
DNA: TGTGCCAGCAGCTCAACGCGGACAGCCTGGTACTTC
CDR3: CASSSTRTAWYF

J: TRBJ1-4
V: TRBV7-9
D: TRBD1
size: -
DNA: TGTGCCAGCAGCCCGGTGGACAGGCCCAATGAAAAACTGTTTTTT
CDR3: CASSPVDRPNEKLFF

J: TRBJ2-2
V: TRBV2
D: TRBD2
size: -
DNA: TGTGCCAGCAGACTTGCAGCGGGGGATACCGGGGAGCTGTTTTTT
CDR3: CASRLAAGDTGELFF

J: TRBJ2-7
V: TRBV29-1
D: -
size: -
DNA: TGCAGCGTTGTTTGGCAGGGAAATAGCGAGCAGTACTTC
CDR3: CSVVWQGNSEQYF

J: TRBJ1-1
V: TRBV6-5
D: -
size: -
DNA: TGTGCCAGCATAGGAGGTTGGGAGACTGAAGCTTTCTTT
CDR3: CASIGGWETEAFF

J: TRBJ1-5
V: TRBV6-6
D: -
size: -
DNA: TGTGCCAGCAGTTACCAGGGCCAGCCCCAGCATTTT
CDR3: CASSYQGQPQHF

J: TRBJ2-5
V: TRBV7-9
D: TRBD2
size: -
DNA: TGTGCCAGCAGCACTAGCGGGGGGGAAGAGACCCAGTACTTC
CDR3: CASSTSGGEETQYF

J: TRBJ2-3
V: TRBV13
D: -
size: -
DNA: TGTGCCAGCAGCTTAGGCCTCCAGAAGAATACGCAGTATTTT
CDR3: CASSLGLQKNTQYF

J: TRBJ2-5
V: TRBV27
D: TRBD1
size: -
DNA: TGTGCCAGCAGTCCCACAGGGGGAGAAGAGACCCAGTACTTC
CDR3: CASSPTGGEETQYF

J: TRBJ2-3
V: TRBV6-1
D: -
size: -
DNA: TGTGCCAGCACTGGTACAGGCCTGGCAGATACGCAGTATTTT
CDR3: CASTGTGLADTQYF

J: TRBJ2-1
V: TRBV9
D: TRBD2
size: once
DNA: TGTGCCAGCAGCGACAGCGGGGGGGCGAATGAGCAGTTCTTC
CDR3: CASSDSGGANEQFF

J: TRBJ1-2
V: TRBV6-5
D: TRBD1
size: -
DNA: TGTGCCAGCAGTTTCCTATCCGGGACAGATCCTTACACCTTC
CDR3: CASSFLSGTDPYTF

J: TRBJ1-6
V: TRBV19
D: -
size: -
DNA: TGTGCCAGTAGTATTTTGGTCGAGGGCTCCTATAATTCACCCCTCCACTTT
CDR3: CASSILVEGSYNSPLHF

J: TRBJ2-1
V: TRBV15
D: TRBD1
size: -
DNA: TGTGCCACCAGCAGAGATAGCAGGGGGCTGAATGAGCAGTTCTTC
CDR3: CATSRDSRGLNEQFF

J: TRBJ2-7
V: TRBV11-2
D: -
size: -
DNA: TGTGCCAGCAGGGGACTCGATCCCTACGAGCAGTACTTC
CDR3: CASRGLDPYEQYF

J: TRBJ2-5
V: TRBV6-5
D: -
size: -
DNA: TGTGCCAGTGGCAGGGGCCAAGAGACCCAGTACTTC
CDR3: CASGRGQETQYF

J: TRBJ1-2
V: TRBV30
D: -
size: -
DNA: TGTGCCTGGAGTGACGGTTATGGCTACACCTTC
CDR3: CAWSDGYGYTF

J: TRBJ2-1
V: TRBV7-2
D: TRBD2
size: -
DNA: TGTGCCAGCAGCCTAGCGGGGGGTGAATACAATGAGCAGTTCTTC
CDR3: CASSLAGGEYNEQFF

J: TRBJ1-4
V: TRBV27
D: TRBD1
size: -
DNA: TGTGCCAGCAGTGCCCCGGGACAGAGTAATGAAAAACTGTTTTTT
CDR3: CASSAPGQSNEKLFF

J: TRBJ2-7
V: TRBV19
D: -
size: -
DNA: TGTGCCAGTAGTATCAGACAGGACTACGAGCAGTACTTC
CDR3: CASSIRQDYEQYF

J: TRBJ2-5
V: TRBV9
D: -
size: -
DNA: TGTGCCAGCAGCGTAGGCGGCCAAGAGACCCAGTACTTC
CDR3: CASSVGGQETQYF

J: TRBJ2-5
V: TRBV4-1
D: -
size: once
DNA: TGCGCCAGCAGCCATAGCCTGGAGGAGACCCAGTACTTC
CDR3: CASSHSLEETQYF

J: TRBJ2-7
V: TRBV27
D: TRBD2
size: -
DNA: TGTGCCAGCACCGAACTAGCGGGGGACCTCTACGAGCAGTACTTC
CDR3: CASTELAGDLYEQYF

J: TRBJ2-5
V: TRBV14
D: TRBD1
size: once
DNA: TGTGCCAGCAGGGACCAGGGGGCCGGGACCCAGTACTTC
CDR3: CASRDQGAGTQYF